These T cell receptor beta chains were read from a single sample in a study of OX40 agonist ivuxolimab in advanced cancers. Assay: immunoSEQ multiplex PCR; the TCRdb copy retains only in-frame clones and omits some. The sample consists of some 64,000 clones, roughly 89% of them appearing once. The source was CD4+ or CD8+ T cells sorted from blood, collected in a trial of the OX40 agonist ivuxolimab. Receptors were obtained from an adult with an advanced solid tumor such as melanoma, head and neck, liver or kidney cancer. Each CDR3 is given with its conserved first and last residue. Each record gives: V gene, CDR3 length, J gene, CDR3 protein.

V gene: TRBV5-1
CDR3 length: 15
J gene: TRBJ1-1
CDR3 protein: CASSLGGTGDTEAFF

V gene: TRBV30
CDR3 length: 15
J gene: TRBJ2-3
CDR3 protein: CAWSLGAVGADTQYF

V gene: TRBV4-1
CDR3 length: 16
J gene: TRBJ1-5
CDR3 protein: CASSQDRAGGYQPQHF

V gene: TRBV9
CDR3 length: 14
J gene: TRBJ2-7
CDR3 protein: CASSVGQGPNEQYF

V gene: TRBV10-1
CDR3 length: 14
J gene: TRBJ2-7
CDR3 protein: CASSEGPGTYEQYF

V gene: TRBV5-1
CDR3 length: 17
J gene: TRBJ2-1
CDR3 protein: CASMLTLAGVGYNEQFF

V gene: TRBV9
CDR3 length: 15
J gene: TRBJ1-1
CDR3 protein: CASSPGQGRPTEAFF

V gene: TRBV30
CDR3 length: 13
J gene: TRBJ1-1
CDR3 protein: CAWSVGGDTEAFF

V gene: TRBV2
CDR3 length: 15
J gene: TRBJ1-5
CDR3 protein: CASSESRAGNQPQHF

V gene: TRBV29-1
CDR3 length: 13
J gene: TRBJ2-7
CDR3 protein: CSVATGITYEQYF

V gene: TRBV11-2
CDR3 length: 14
J gene: TRBJ1-1
CDR3 protein: CASSPGGGNTEAFF

V gene: TRBV10-2
CDR3 length: 14
J gene: TRBJ1-5
CDR3 protein: CASSLGAENQPQHF

V gene: TRBV5-1
CDR3 length: 12
J gene: TRBJ2-1
CDR3 protein: CASSLEGNEQFF

V gene: TRBV11-3
CDR3 length: 16
J gene: TRBJ2-5
CDR3 protein: CASSRGLAGGQETQYF

V gene: TRBV14
CDR3 length: 13
J gene: TRBJ1-1
CDR3 protein: CASSGQGNTEAFF

V gene: TRBV5-1
CDR3 length: 15
J gene: TRBJ2-6
CDR3 protein: CASSLQGRGANVLTF

V gene: TRBV2
CDR3 length: 15
J gene: TRBJ2-2
CDR3 protein: CASSEEPGFTGELFF

V gene: TRBV9
CDR3 length: 14
J gene: TRBJ1-1
CDR3 protein: CASSGGPGWTEAFF

V gene: TRBV14
CDR3 length: 15
J gene: TRBJ2-5
CDR3 protein: CASTRTGTSGETQYF

V gene: TRBV30
CDR3 length: 14
J gene: TRBJ1-6
CDR3 protein: CAWSMAAVNSPLHF

V gene: TRBV5-1
CDR3 length: 15
J gene: TRBJ2-7
CDR3 protein: CASSLGSGNTYEQYF

V gene: TRBV5-4
CDR3 length: 14
J gene: TRBJ2-5
CDR3 protein: CASSLASGGETQYF

V gene: TRBV7-8
CDR3 length: 15
J gene: TRBJ1-1
CDR3 protein: CASSLVGVRNTEAFF

V gene: TRBV7-9
CDR3 length: 16
J gene: TRBJ2-4
CDR3 protein: CASSPQGRSGGNIQYF

V gene: TRBV2
CDR3 length: 14
J gene: TRBJ1-1
CDR3 protein: CASSEVTADTEAFF

V gene: TRBV10-3
CDR3 length: 12
J gene: TRBJ2-7
CDR3 protein: CAISESSYEQYF

V gene: TRBV18
CDR3 length: 14
J gene: TRBJ2-3
CDR3 protein: CASYSGQGADTQYF

V gene: TRBV7-9
CDR3 length: 14
J gene: TRBJ1-6
CDR3 protein: CASSLAPLGSPLHF

V gene: TRBV14
CDR3 length: 14
J gene: TRBJ1-5
CDR3 protein: CASSQGDGGQPQHF

V gene: TRBV6-6
CDR3 length: 13
J gene: TRBJ2-1
CDR3 protein: CASRLDETNEQFF

V gene: TRBV27
CDR3 length: 15
J gene: TRBJ1-4
CDR3 protein: CASSSLGATNEKLFF

V gene: TRBV28
CDR3 length: 14
J gene: TRBJ1-1
CDR3 protein: CASSWGTANTEAFF

V gene: TRBV9
CDR3 length: 15
J gene: TRBJ2-1
CDR3 protein: CASSGQVGSYNEQFF

V gene: TRBV6-6
CDR3 length: 14
J gene: TRBJ2-2
CDR3 protein: CASGRVANTGELFF

V gene: TRBV6-1
CDR3 length: 14
J gene: TRBJ1-5
CDR3 protein: CASIRDTSNQPQHF

V gene: TRBV5-1
CDR3 length: 18
J gene: TRBJ2-5
CDR3 protein: CASSLGTSGRGAQETQYF

V gene: TRBV30
CDR3 length: 13
J gene: TRBJ1-2
CDR3 protein: CAWSVMRAYGYTF

V gene: TRBV27
CDR3 length: 14
J gene: TRBJ1-1
CDR3 protein: CATKNRFMNTEAFF

V gene: TRBV7-9
CDR3 length: 17
J gene: TRBJ1-2
CDR3 protein: CASSPGGPRGTNYGYTF

V gene: TRBV5-6
CDR3 length: 14
J gene: TRBJ2-7
CDR3 protein: CASRSGTGSYEQYF

V gene: TRBV10-3
CDR3 length: 12
J gene: TRBJ2-2
CDR3 protein: CAAGGNTGELFF

V gene: TRBV21-1
CDR3 length: 16
J gene: TRBJ2-7
CDR3 protein: CASTSLPLAGPYEQYF

V gene: TRBV9
CDR3 length: 15
J gene: TRBJ1-2
CDR3 protein: CASSSRDEANYGYTF

V gene: TRBV9
CDR3 length: 16
J gene: TRBJ1-2
CDR3 protein: CASSVSRQGAPTGYTF

V gene: TRBV6-1
CDR3 length: 15
J gene: TRBJ1-5
CDR3 protein: CASSEVRARNQPQHF

V gene: TRBV19
CDR3 length: 15
J gene: TRBJ2-6
CDR3 protein: CASTRQGSGANVLTF

V gene: TRBV6-1
CDR3 length: 18
J gene: TRBJ2-5
CDR3 protein: CASSEGGGSGTFQETQYF

V gene: TRBV27
CDR3 length: 15
J gene: TRBJ2-3
CDR3 protein: CASTDGDGLKRTQYF

V gene: TRBV10-2
CDR3 length: 16
J gene: TRBJ2-4
CDR3 protein: CASSERDLSSKNIQYF

V gene: TRBV6-5
CDR3 length: 11
J gene: TRBJ2-3
CDR3 protein: CASSHGSTQYF

V gene: TRBV20-1
CDR3 length: 11
J gene: TRBJ1-2
CDR3 protein: CSAFGGYGYTF

V gene: TRBV28
CDR3 length: 12
J gene: TRBJ1-5
CDR3 protein: CASSPTGQPQHF